This record concerns one T cell receptor (beta chain) sequence. Antigen unknown. This CDR3 spans 16 amino acids. V shed 0 bases and J shed 0 bases, with 10 bases lying between them. CDR1 is MNHNY and CDR2 is SVGAGI in the germline V gene (reference sequence). The record originates from a study of cytomegalovirus exposure and HLA in healthy donors. Study-wide results and caveats: According to reports, the classifier identified cytomegalovirus status with high specificity and sensitivity. What TCR beta sequences reportedly achieved was accurate prediction of HLA-A and HLA-B alleles in most subjects. Looking again later, the authors saw that most CMV-associated TCR beta chains seemed HLA-restricted. Some V segments (TRBV6-2 and TRBV6-3 among them) were excluded as indistinguishable.

PCR used 60 Vbeta primers and 13 Jbeta primers. The table came from immunoSEQ multiplex PCR; TCRdb's copy has only in-frame clones and leaves some out. The sample has hundreds of thousands of clones, 77% seen once; the top ten hold 2.5% to 3%. The TCR was taken from a woman aged 55 to 70 in good health and CMV-seropositive. Sequencing was carried out using PBMCs. The genes are TRBV6-6 and TRBJ2-3; no clear D gene. The CDR3 region has the DNA TGTGCCAGCAGTTACTCGGTATCCACTAGCACAGATACGCAGTATTTT. Protein sequence: CASSYSVSTSTDTQYF.